This section outlines one T cell receptor beta chain sequence together with its context. The record originates from a study of cytomegalovirus exposure and HLA in healthy donors. The PCR used 60 Vbeta and 13 Jbeta primers. Using immunoSEQ multiplex PCR, the repertoire was profiled, and TCRdb retains in-frame clones only, with some absent. The data contain 150,000 to 200,000 clones, more than 80% of them singletons. The CDR3 is made up of 14 amino acids. V shed 7 bases, J shed 7 bases, and the junction held 11 bases outside the gene matches. The germline CDR1 and CDR2 sequences are MNHNS and SASEGT. The sequence derives from a man younger than 35 in good health and CMV-seronegative. Sequenced sample: PBMCs. The rearrangement joins TRBV6-1 to TRBJ2-7; 9 nucleotides line up with TRBD2. Here the CDR3 reads CASNPQREVVEQYF. CDR3 DNA: TGTGCCAGCAATCCCCAGCGGGAGGTAGTAGAGCAGTACTTC.